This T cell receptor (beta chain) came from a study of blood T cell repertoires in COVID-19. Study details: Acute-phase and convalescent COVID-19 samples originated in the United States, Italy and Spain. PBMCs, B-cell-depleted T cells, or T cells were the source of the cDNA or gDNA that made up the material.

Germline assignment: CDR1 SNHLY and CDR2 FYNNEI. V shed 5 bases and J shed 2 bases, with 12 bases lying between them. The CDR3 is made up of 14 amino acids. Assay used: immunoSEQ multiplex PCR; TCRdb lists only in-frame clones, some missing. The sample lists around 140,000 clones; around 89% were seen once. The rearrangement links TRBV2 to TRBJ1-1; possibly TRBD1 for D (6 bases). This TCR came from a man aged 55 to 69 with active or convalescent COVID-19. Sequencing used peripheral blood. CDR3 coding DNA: TGTGCCAGCAGTCGACGGGGGGCCAACACTGAAGCTTTCTTT. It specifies CASSRRGANTEAFF.